These 6 T cell receptor beta chains came from one sample sequenced in a study of T-cell memory formation after mild COVID-19. TCRdb fed the 5' RACE reads into MiXCR, producing one record per CDR3 protein. The sample lists around 200,000 distinct CDR3 sequences, about 10% occurring once. Sequencing was carried out using PBMCs or a T cell subset sorted from them (not recorded which). Source of these receptors: a man between 18 and 29 years old who had mild COVID-19 (a few samples of this study predate the infection). Cell type and time point are not known.

Comments on this clonotype: Sequence at one end of the junction differs from germline and may be a read error. The chain links TRBV12-3 or TRBV12-4 to TRBJ2-7; D possibly corresponds to TRBD1 (5 bases). The CDR3 is 15 residues long. The CDR3 DNA is TGTGCCAGCAGTTTTTACTCAGGGCTCTCCTACGATCAGTACTTC. It codes for CASSFYSGLSYDQYF.

This clonotype was recorded many times. The chain combines TRBV20-1 with TRBJ2-5; the D gene is possibly TRBD1 (5 bases). The CDR3 has 15 amino acids. Germline V CDR1 and CDR2: DFQATT, SNEGSKA (reference sequence). V gave up 6 bases and J gave up 1 base, with 18 bases separating them. DNA of the CDR3: TGCAGTGCCTCGCCCAGGGCCGGGCGCCAAGAGACCCAGTACTTC. The encoded protein is CSASPRAGRQETQYF.

Many counts were recorded for this clonotype. The V gene is TRBV7-2, the J gene TRBJ2-1, with 10 bases that match TRBD2. In germline, CDR1 is SGHTA, CDR2 FQGNSA. The J segment lost 9 bases and the V segment lost 0 bases, leaving 8 bases of the junction unmatched. The CDR3 runs to 16 residues. The CDR3 here is CASSLATQAGGGEQFF. CDR3 in DNA: TGTGCCAGCAGCTTAGCGACGCAAGCGGGGGGGGGTGAGCAGTTCTTC.

This clonotype has ten or more counts. The rearrangement uses TRBV5-1 and TRBJ1-5; 9 bases align to TRBD1. Germline lookup yields CDR1 SGHRS and CDR2 YFSETQ. J was trimmed by 10 bases and V by 5 bases; bases with no gene match: 7. The CDR3 sequence is 13 residues long. This CDR3 is CASSRDRDQPQHF. The CDR3 DNA reads as TGCGCCAGCAGTCGGGACAGGGACCAACCCCAGCATTTT.

The chain joins TRBV5-1 to TRBJ2-3; TRBD2 aligns across 7 bases. From germline, CDR1 is SGHRS and CDR2 YFSETQ. J was trimmed by 4 bases and V by 0 bases; bases with no gene match: 8. The CDR3 is 16 amino acids. The CDR3 sequence: CASSLGTGGWADTQYF. The CDR3 region has the DNA TGCGCCAGCAGCTTGGGTACCGGGGGGTGGGCAGATACGCAGTATTTT.

This clonotype turned up a few times. The chain employs TRBV7-2 and TRBJ1-1; D call uncertain. Germline CDR1 and CDR2: SGHTA and FQGNSA. Trimming shortened V by 2 bases and J by 0 bases, and 7 bases separated the two germline ends. The CDR3 is 14 residues long. Written as DNA, the CDR3 is TGTGCCAGCAGCTTATGGGTCATGAACACTGAAGCTTTCTTT. Protein sequence: CASSLWVMNTEAFF.